The 17 T cell receptor beta chains below all came from one sample that was sequenced in a study of memory CD4+ T cells and cytomegalovirus serostatus. Using immunoSEQ multiplex PCR, the repertoire was profiled, and TCRdb retains in-frame clones only, with some absent. The sample holds roughly 76,000 clones, around four fifths seen once. Single viable CD3+CD4+CD8-CD45RO+ cells were sorted as the memory CD4+ T cells. The sample consisted of memory CD4+ T cells from blood. The origin of the receptors is an adult in good health and CMV-seropositive.

This chain uses TRBV5-4 with TRBJ2-2, with a tentative D call TRBD1 (5 bases). Trimming stripped 1 base from V and 1 base from J, with 8 bases between. There are 15 residues in the CDR3. Germline CDR1 and CDR2: SGHNT and YYREEE (reference sequence). The CDR3 is CASSLQGGNTGELFF. The CDR3 nucleotides are TGTGCCAGCAGCTTGCAGGGCGGGAACACCGGGGAGCTGTTTTTT.

V usage is TRBV15 and J usage is TRBJ2-7; D remains unclear. The CDR3 sequence is 16 residues long. V shed 3 bases and J shed 4 bases, with 19 bases lying between them. Germline-derived CDR1 and CDR2 are LNHNV and YYDKDF (reference sequence). The CDR3 bases are TGTGCCACCAGCAGTTCCCCCTCTCCCCTCCATTACGAGCAGTACTTC. Protein: CATSSSPSPLHYEQYF.

The rearrangement joins TRBV7-9 to TRBJ2-3; 7 nucleotides align to TRBD1. Germline V gives CDR1 SEHNR, CDR2 FQNEAQ (reference sequence). This CDR3 spans 15 amino acids. J was trimmed by 3 bases and V by 6 bases; bases with no gene match: 9. CDR3 protein: CASRNWDRKTDTQYF. The CDR3, as DNA: TGTGCCAGCAGGAATTGGGACAGAAAAACAGATACGCAGTATTTT.

The chain joins TRBV11-2 to TRBJ1-1; TRBD1 aligns across 9 bases. The CDR3 spans 13 residues. V was clipped by 0 bases and J by 9 bases; unmatched bases: 2. CDR1 and CDR2 from the germline V gene are SGHAT and FQNNGV. The DNA of the CDR3 is TGTGCCAGCAGCTTAGAACAGGGGGCTCAAGCTTTCTTT. Protein product: CASSLEQGAQAFF. The complete variable domain, with remaining parts taken from reference TRBV11-2 and TRBJ1-1, reads EAGVAQSPRYKIIEKRQSVAFWCNPISGHATLYWYQQILGQGPKLLIQFQNNGVVDDSQLPKDRFSAERLKGVDSTLKIQPAKLEDSAVYLCASSLEQGAQAFFGQGTRLTVV.

The chain has TRBV5-6 and TRBJ1-1; D is ambiguous. This CDR3 region has 12 residues. V was trimmed by 0 bases and J by 8 bases, leaving 8 bases between them. Germline CDR1 reads SGHDT; CDR2 reads YYEEEE. The DNA of the CDR3 is TGTGCCAGCAGCTTGGTGGCAGGAGAAGCTTTCTTT. Protein product: CASSLVAGEAFF.

The chain combines TRBV29-1 with TRBJ1-1; weak D call: TRBD1 (6 bases). Germline V gives CDR1 SQVTM, CDR2 ANQGSEA. V shed 5 bases and J shed 4 bases, with 14 bases lying between them. CDR3 length: 13 amino acids. CDR3 in amino acids: CSVQYRDFTEAFF. Here the CDR3 DNA reads TGCAGCGTTCAGTACAGGGACTTCACTGAAGCTTTCTTT.

This sequence joins TRBV4-1 and TRBJ2-2, with D possibly being TRBD2 (7 bases). Germline-derived CDR1 and CDR2 are MGHRA and YSYEKL. V was pared by 1 base and J by 3 bases, with 21 bases between. The CDR3 spans 19 residues. CDR3 amino acids: CASSQVRGGVGFYTGELFF. CDR3 sequence (DNA): TGCGCCAGCAGCCAAGTGAGAGGGGGGGTGGGTTTCTACACCGGGGAGCTGTTTTTT.

The chain has TRBV6-7 and TRBJ1-1; TRBD1 matches at 7 bases. TRBV6-7 is an ORF for which the function is uncertain. The CDR3 has 15 residues. V lost 9 bases to trimming and J lost 4 bases; unmatched junction nucleotides: 14. In DNA form, the CDR3 reads TGTGCCAGTCCTCCTCAGGGGGGTTCCAGCACTGAAGCTTTCTTT. This gives the protein CASPPQGGSSTEAFF.

This chain links TRBV9 with TRBJ1-5; D uncertain. Germline values: CDR1 SGDLS, CDR2 YYNGEE. The CDR3 runs to 14 residues. Trimming shortened V by 4 bases and J by 7 bases, and 15 bases separated the two germline ends. The CDR3 sequence is CASSPRPNGQPQHF. CDR3 bases: TGTGCCAGCAGCCCCAGGCCTAACGGGCAGCCCCAGCATTTT.

V usage is TRBV11-3 and J usage is TRBJ2-1; D uncertain. Germline V CDR1 and CDR2: SGHNT, YENEEA. Trimming stripped 2 bases from V and 6 bases from J, with 11 bases between. CDR3 size: 14 residues. CDR3 amino acids: CASSLRAILNEQFF. In DNA form, the CDR3 reads TGTGCCAGCAGCTTAAGGGCTATCCTCAATGAGCAGTTCTTC.

This clone was counted a few times. The chain is built from TRBV28 and TRBJ2-1; possibly TRBD2 for D (5 bases). CDR3 length: 12 amino acids. Trimming removed 2 bases from V and 10 bases from J, with 9 bases in between. Germline CDR1 is MDHEN and CDR2 is SYDVKM. The CDR3: CASSLRGLEQFF. In DNA form, the CDR3 reads TGTGCCAGCAGTTTACGGGGATTGGAGCAGTTCTTC. The variable domain in full, completed from reference TRBV28 and TRBJ2-1, reads DVKVTQSSRYLVKRTGEKVFLECVQDMDHENMFWYRQDPGLGLRLIYFSYDVKMKEKGDIPEGYSVSREKKERFSLILESASTNQTSMYLCASSLRGLEQFFGPGTRLTVL.

This clone appeared once. The J gene is TRBJ2-7, the V gene TRBV6-1; D call uncertain. The germline V gene encodes CDR1 MNHNS and CDR2 SASEGT. This CDR3 has 13 residues. V lost 0 bases and J lost 5, with 8 bases in between. The DNA for the CDR3 is TGTGCCAGCAGTGAAGCTGAGGTCGACGAGCAGTACGTC. This codes for CASSEAEVDEQYV.

The chain has TRBV5-6 and TRBJ1-4, with D possibly being TRBD1 (5 bases). V lost 6 bases, J lost 0 bases, and 12 bases lay in between. This CDR3 is 15 amino acids long. CDR1 and CDR2 (germline): SGHDT, YYEEEE. CDR3 region: CASTFLGATNEKLFF. DNA of the CDR3: TGTGCCAGCACCTTCCTGGGGGCAACTAATGAAAAACTGTTTTTT.

The chain combines TRBV30 with TRBJ1-2; 11 bases are shared with TRBD1. Germline V gene lookup returns CDR1 GTSNPN and CDR2 SVGIG (reference sequence). With V trimmed by 7 bases and J by 1 base, 8 bases remained unmatched. This CDR3 is built from 15 residues. The CDR3 bases are TGTGCCTTGGACAGGGGGCTCACTTTTAACTATGGCTACACCTTC. This translates into CALDRGLTFNYGYTF.

This clone turned up a few times. This rearrangement joins TRBV9 to TRBJ2-2, with 9 bases identical to TRBD2. The CDR3 sequence is 16 residues long. CDR1 is SGDLS, CDR2 YYNGEE, per germline. After removal of 1 base from V and 1 base from J, the junction contained 2 bases not matched to a gene. CDR3 amino acids: CASSVFSGRNTGELFF. The CDR3 DNA reads TGTGCCAGCAGCGTATTTAGCGGGAGGAACACCGGGGAGCTGTTTTTT.

V and J are TRBV6-1 and TRBJ2-5; D is tentatively TRBD1 or TRBD2 (5 bases each). CDR1 is MNHNS, CDR2 SASEGT, per germline. The CDR3 length is 14 residues. V was trimmed by 1 base and J by 5 bases, leaving 11 bases between them. CDR3 loop: CASSEESGAETQYF. CDR3 bases: TGTGCCAGCAGTGAAGAGTCCGGGGCCGAGACCCAGTACTTC.

CDR3 in amino acids: CASSLQGYTGELFF. Written as DNA, the CDR3 is TGTGCCAGCAGCTTGCAGGGATACACCGGGGAGCTGTTTTTT. The V gene is TRBV5-6, the J gene TRBJ2-2; D is perhaps TRBD1 (5 bases). With 1 base removed from V and 3 bases from J, the gap between germline ends came to 7 bases. Germline CDR1 is SGHDT and CDR2 is YYEEEE. The CDR3 is 14 amino acids.